This entry lists 26 T cell receptor beta chains sequenced from one sample in a study of blood T cell repertoires in COVID-19. The data were produced by immunoSEQ multiplex PCR, yet TCRdb's version contains in-frame clones alone and is incomplete. Here the sample spans 130,000 to 150,000 clones, 81% being singletons. Sequences were obtained from peripheral blood. Source of these receptors: a human donor in a cohort sampled during active COVID-19.

The rearrangement uses TRBV5-4 and TRBJ2-7, with 13 bases aligning to TRBD2. The germline V gene encodes CDR1 SGHNT and CDR2 YYREEE (reference sequence). V lost 2 bases and J lost 0; bases outside the gene matches: 5. CDR3 length: 17 residues. The CDR3 loop is CASSFGLAGASSYEQYF. As DNA, the CDR3 is TGTGCCAGCAGCTTCGGACTAGCGGGAGCCAGCTCCTACGAGCAGTACTTC.

The chain combines TRBV10-3 with TRBJ1-4; D is undetermined. The CDR3 is 13 amino acids. The germline gives CDR1 ENHRY, CDR2 SYGVKD. The germline V and J ends were trimmed by 8 bases and 6 bases, with 13 bases remaining between them. The CDR3 DNA reads TGTGCCATCCGGGGTCTCGCGGATGAAAAACTGTTTTTT. As protein: CAIRGLADEKLFF.

The CDR3, as DNA: TGCGCCAGCGGACCCATCATTGGGACAGTTAACACCGGGGAGCTGTTTTTT. Translation: CASGPIIGTVNTGELFF. This rearrangement joins TRBV5-1 to TRBJ2-2; TRBD1 matches 7 bases. The CDR3 spans 17 residues. Germline values: CDR1 SGHRS, CDR2 YFSETQ. Germline trimming cut 7 bases from V and 2 bases from J; bases unmatched to any gene: 14.

Written as DNA, the CDR3 is TGTGCCAGCACCCTTGGGGGGGTCACTGAAGCTTTCTTT. Residues: CASTLGGVTEAFF. The V call is TRBV28, the J call TRBJ1-1; possibly TRBD1 for D (5 bases). V gave up 7 bases and J gave up 4 bases, with 13 bases separating them. Germline lookup yields CDR1 MDHEN and CDR2 SYDVKM. This CDR3 contains 13 residues.

The V gene is TRBV28, the J gene TRBJ1-2; the D is unclear. Trimming left V 2 bases short and J 7 bases short, with 5 bases between. Germline CDR1 reads MDHEN; CDR2 reads SYDVKM. This CDR3 has 11 amino acids. CDR3 bases: TGTGCCAGCAGTTTAACGGGTGGCTACACCTTC. Amino acids: CASSLTGGYTF.

In nucleotides, the CDR3 is TGTGCCAGCACCCCTGTCAGCTCTGGAAACACCATATATTTT. This gives the protein CASTPVSSGNTIYF. The gene calls are TRBV7-9 and TRBJ1-3; D is uncertain. The germline gives CDR1 SEHNR, CDR2 FQNEAQ (reference sequence). This CDR3 region has 14 residues. The V and J ends lost 7 bases and 0 bases respectively, with 10 bases between them.

The chain combines TRBV11-3 with TRBJ2-1, with 9 bases matching TRBD2. V lost 5 bases, J lost 9 bases, and 8 bases stayed unmatched. The CDR3 extends over 14 amino acids. Per germline, CDR1 SGHNT and CDR2 YENEEA. The DNA for the CDR3 is TGTGCCAGCAGCCTTAGCGGGAGAATTGGTGAGCAGTTCTTC. It is translated as CASSLSGRIGEQFF. The whole variable domain, remainder taken from reference TRBV11-3 and TRBJ2-1, is EAGVVQSPRYKIIEKKQPVAFWCNPISGHNTLYWYLQNLGQGPELLIRYENEEAVDDSQLPKDRFSAERLKGVDSTLKIQPAELGDSAVYLCASSLSGRIGEQFFGPGTRLTVL.

The chain employs TRBV28 and TRBJ1-2; 9 bases map to TRBD1. This CDR3 has 15 residues. With V trimmed by 6 bases and J by 5 bases, 10 bases remained unmatched. The germline V gene encodes CDR1 MDHEN and CDR2 SYDVKM. The CDR3, as DNA: TGTGCCAGCAGCCTTCTACCAGGACAGGGGTATGGCTACACCTTC. This encodes CASSLLPGQGYGYTF.

J is TRBJ2-1 and V is TRBV6-2 or TRBV6-3; D is perhaps TRBD1 (6 bases). The CDR3 runs 13 residues. Between the trimmed V and J ends, which lost 8 bases and 9 bases, there was a span of 17 bases. The germline gives CDR1 MNHEY, CDR2 SVGEGT. In nucleotides, the CDR3 is TGTGCCAGCGGTTCGGAGAACAGGGTTGAGCAGTTCTTC. Translating it yields CASGSENRVEQFF.

This chain connects TRBV14 to TRBJ2-3, with 12 bases matching TRBD2. CDR3 length: 17 residues. The ends lost 2 bases at V and 2 bases at J; junction bases unmatched: 5. Germline assignment: CDR1 SGHDN and CDR2 FVKESK. The CDR3 nucleotides are TGTGCCAGCAGCCAACTCCTAGCGGGAGGGACCACAGATACGCAGTATTTT. Translating it yields CASSQLLAGGTTDTQYF.

V gene TRBV4-3 combines with J gene TRBJ2-7, with a possible D match to TRBD2 (5 bases). The V and J ends lost 0 bases and 2 bases respectively, with 11 bases between them. The CDR3 extends over 15 amino acids. Per the germline V gene, CDR1 is LGHNA and CDR2 is YSLEER. CDR3 amino acids: CASSQDLGGPYEQYF. CDR3 in DNA: TGCGCCAGCAGCCAAGATTTAGGCGGGCCCTACGAGCAGTACTTC.

The gene calls are TRBV3-1 (or the pseudogene TRBV3-2) and TRBJ1-4; D is uncertain. Germline V CDR1 and CDR2: LGHDT, YNNKEL (reference sequence). The CDR3 totals 15 residues. The V end lost 5 bases, the J end lost 0 bases, and 10 bases lay between the germline ends. CDR3 bases: TGTGCCAGCAGCTACGGGTCTACAACTAATGAAAAACTGTTTTTT. Its protein product is CASSYGSTTNEKLFF.

This chain links TRBV5-6 with TRBJ1-1, with D possibly TRBD1 on 6 matching bases. The V gene's germline CDR1 is SGHDT and CDR2 YYEEEE. This CDR3 contains 11 residues. Trimming cost V 2 bases and J 14 bases, with 13 bases left between them. The CDR3: CASSFSGHFFF. The CDR3 DNA follows: TGTGCCAGCAGCTTTTCGGGACACTTCTTCTTT.

This clone is a singleton in its sample. The CDR3: CASSSGTGITGNTIYF. DNA for the CDR3: TGCGCCAGCAGCTCCGGGACAGGGATCACTGGAAACACCATATATTTT. The genes are TRBV5-1 and TRBJ1-3, with TRBD1 matching 9 bases. V lost 3 bases, J lost 2 bases, and 6 bases stayed unmatched. The CDR3 contains 16 residues. Per the germline V gene, CDR1 is SGHRS and CDR2 is YFSETQ. The complete variable domain, with remaining parts taken from reference TRBV5-1 and TRBJ1-3, reads KAGVTQTPRYLIKTRGQQVTLSCSPISGHRSVSWYQQTPGQGLQFLFEYFSETQRNKGNFPGRFSGRQFSNSRSEMNVSTLELGDSALYLCASSSGTGITGNTIYFGEGSWLTVV.

The J gene is TRBJ2-3, the V gene TRBV4-3; perhaps TRBD1 as D (6 bases). Germline assignment: CDR1 LGHNA and CDR2 YSLEER. V shed 0 bases and J shed 3 bases, with 13 bases lying between them. This CDR3 comprises 16 residues. The CDR3 loop reads CASSQDVQGRTDTQYF. CDR3 in DNA: TGCGCCAGCAGCCAAGATGTTCAGGGGCGTACAGATACGCAGTATTTT.

The chain employs TRBV4-2 and TRBJ1-6; 9 nucleotides line up with TRBD1. Germline V gives CDR1 LGHNA, CDR2 YNFKEQ. The V and J ends lost 2 bases and 0 bases, in that order; junction bases with no gene match: 5. This CDR3 spans 18 amino acids. This CDR3 is CASSQPRGQGSYNSPLHF. In DNA, the CDR3 is TGTGCCAGCAGCCAACCTCGGGGACAGGGCTCCTATAATTCACCCCTCCACTTT.

This chain connects TRBV7-2 to TRBJ2-7, with D maybe TRBD2 (7 bases). The CDR3 length is 13 residues. The germline CDR1 and CDR2 sequences are SGHTA and FQGNSA. Trimming removed 6 bases from V and 3 bases from J, with 12 bases in between. In nucleotides, the CDR3 is TGTGCCAGCAGACAGGGAGGGGGCTACGAGCAGTACTTC. Amino acid sequence: CASRQGGGYEQYF.

This chain uses TRBV29-1 with TRBJ2-7; no reliable D call. Per germline, CDR1 SQVTM and CDR2 ANQGSEA. V was cut by 7 bases and J by 6 bases, with 13 bases left in between. There are 11 residues in the CDR3. The CDR3 reads CSAKWSLEQYF. The CDR3 coding sequence is TGCAGCGCTAAATGGAGTCTCGAGCAGTACTTC.

V is TRBV19 and J is TRBJ1-1; perhaps TRBD1 as D (6 bases). Germline V gene lookup returns CDR1 LNHDA and CDR2 SQIVND (reference sequence). Trimming pared 6 bases from V and 0 bases from J, leaving 11 bases between. The CDR3 sequence is 14 residues long. The chain's CDR3 is CASRDRRMNTEAFF. CDR3 in DNA: TGTGCCAGTAGGGACAGACGCATGAACACTGAAGCTTTCTTT.

The chain has TRBV3-1 (or the pseudogene TRBV3-2) and TRBJ1-6; D remains unclear. CDR1 LGHDT and CDR2 YNNKEL come from the germline V gene (reference sequence). CDR3 length: 16 residues. V was cut by 4 bases and J by 0 bases, with 10 bases left in between. The CDR3 sequence is CASSLGLSSYNSPLHF. The CDR3, as DNA: TGTGCCAGCAGCCTCGGACTTAGCTCCTATAATTCACCCCTCCACTTT.

There are a few counts of this clone. The gene calls are TRBV6-5 and TRBJ1-1; TRBD1 is a possible D gene (6 bases). Germline-derived CDR1 and CDR2 are MNHEY and SVGAGI. V was cut by 0 bases and J by 4 bases, with 12 bases left in between. The CDR3 covers 15 residues. In DNA form, the CDR3 reads TGTGCCAGCAGTTACTCGAACAGGGCGGGCACTGAAGCTTTCTTT. Amino acid sequence: CASSYSNRAGTEAFF.

This clone was seen only a few times. V usage is TRBV4-2 and J usage is TRBJ2-7, with TRBD1 matching 10 bases. The CDR3 runs 13 residues. CDR1 and CDR2 (germline): LGHNA, YNFKEQ. The V gene end was trimmed by 3 bases and the J gene end by 6 bases; junction bases not matched to a gene: 2. Written as DNA, the CDR3 is TGTGCCAGCAGCCAGGGGGACAGGGGCGAGCAGTACTTC. Protein sequence: CASSQGDRGEQYF.

This CDR3 is CASSRGTSGSVEQFF. The DNA of the CDR3 is TGTGCCAGCAGCCGCGGGACTAGCGGGAGCGTAGAGCAGTTCTTC. This chain links TRBV5-6 with TRBJ2-1, with 14 bases that match TRBD2. J was trimmed by 10 bases and V by 4 bases; bases with no gene match: 7. This CDR3 has 15 amino acids. Germline CDR1 SGHDT, CDR2 YYEEEE.

The chain couples TRBV15 to TRBJ2-7; 10 nucleotides agree with TRBD1. In germline, CDR1 is LNHNV, CDR2 YYDKDF (reference sequence). The CDR3 contains 16 residues. V was pared by 0 bases and J by 3 bases, with 5 bases of the junction left unmatched. CDR3 protein: CATSRDRGQGGYEQYF. The DNA of the CDR3 is TGTGCCACCAGCAGAGACCGAGGACAGGGGGGCTACGAGCAGTACTTC.

The rearrangement joins TRBV18 to TRBJ2-5; 7 bases agree with TRBD2. The CDR3 contains 14 residues. CDR1 and CDR2 (germline): KGHSH, LQKENI. J gave up 5 bases and V 6 bases, and 9 bases lay outside the gene matches. The CDR3 DNA sequence: TGTGCCAGCTCCATGGACGGGAGGAAGGAGACCCAGTACTTC. Protein product: CASSMDGRKETQYF.

This clone was seen a few times. The chain couples TRBV10-3 to TRBJ2-1, with TRBD2 matching 8 bases. CDR1 ENHRY and CDR2 SYGVKD come from the germline V gene. This CDR3 has 15 amino acids. Trimming at V came to 4 bases and at J to 4 bases, leaving 6 bases not matched to a gene. The CDR3 loop is CAISAGGDPYNEQFF. The CDR3 DNA reads as TGTGCCATCAGTGCGGGGGGGGACCCTTACAATGAGCAGTTCTTC.